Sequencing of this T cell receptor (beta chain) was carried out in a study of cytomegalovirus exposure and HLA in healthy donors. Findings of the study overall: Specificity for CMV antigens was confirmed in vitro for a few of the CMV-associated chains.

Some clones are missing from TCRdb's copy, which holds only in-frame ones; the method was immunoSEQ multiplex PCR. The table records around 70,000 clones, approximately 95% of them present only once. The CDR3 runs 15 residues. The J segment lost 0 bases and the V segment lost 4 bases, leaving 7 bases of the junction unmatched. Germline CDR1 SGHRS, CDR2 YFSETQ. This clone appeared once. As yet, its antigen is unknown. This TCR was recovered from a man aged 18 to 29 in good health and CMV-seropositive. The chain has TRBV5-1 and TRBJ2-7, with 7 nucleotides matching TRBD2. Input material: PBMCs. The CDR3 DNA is TGCGCCAGCAGCCCGGAACTAGCGCTCTCCTACGAGCAGTACTTC. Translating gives CASSPELALSYEQYF.